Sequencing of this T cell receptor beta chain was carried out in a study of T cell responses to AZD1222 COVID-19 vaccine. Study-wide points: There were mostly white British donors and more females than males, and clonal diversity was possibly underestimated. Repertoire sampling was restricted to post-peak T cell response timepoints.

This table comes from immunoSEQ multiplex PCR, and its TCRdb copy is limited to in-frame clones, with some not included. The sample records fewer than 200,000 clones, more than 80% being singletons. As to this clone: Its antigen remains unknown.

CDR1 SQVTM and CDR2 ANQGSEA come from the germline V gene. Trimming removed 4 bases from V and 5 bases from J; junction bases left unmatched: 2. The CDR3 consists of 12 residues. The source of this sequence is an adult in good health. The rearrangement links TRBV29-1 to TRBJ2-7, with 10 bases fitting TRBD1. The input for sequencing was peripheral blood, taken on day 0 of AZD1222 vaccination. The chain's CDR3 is CSVAGTGDEQYF. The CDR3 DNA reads TGCAGCGTTGCCGGGACAGGGGACGAGCAGTACTTC.